These 30 T cell receptor beta chains originate from one sample sequenced in a study of blood T cells in healthy people across ages. The second PCR ran roughly 6 to 11 cycles with a sample-barcoded 5' primer and J-beta primers. One entry per CDR3 protein, called by TCRdb with MiXCR from the 5' RACE reads. The repertoire holds around 580,000 distinct CDR3 sequences, with less than 60% as singletons. The sample consisted of blood. Receptors were obtained from an elderly man in good health.

This clonotype appeared a few times. Written as DNA, the CDR3 is TGCAGTGCCGGGCCCTTCCCCGGTGAAAAACTGTTTTTT. This encodes CSAGPFPGEKLFF. V usage is TRBV20-1 and J usage is TRBJ1-4; unclear D gene. Trimming took 6 bases from V and 7 from J, leaving 15 bases between them. Germline V gene sequence: CDR1 DFQATT, CDR2 SNEGSKA (reference sequence). The CDR3 is 13 amino acids.

The table lists this clonotype with a few counts. Written as DNA, the CDR3 is TGCAGTGCTAGCGGGGTTAATAGCAATCAGCCCCAGCATTTT. Protein product: CSASGVNSNQPQHF. This chain uses TRBV20-1 with TRBJ1-5; D call uncertain. CDR1 and CDR2 (germline): DFQATT, SNEGSKA (reference sequence). V was shortened by 3 bases and J by 0 bases, with 9 bases between the two germline ends. The CDR3 is 14 residues long.

This clonotype was seen at least ten times. The chain is built from TRBV29-1 and TRBJ2-7, with D possibly TRBD2 on 5 matching bases. This CDR3 region has 12 residues. CDR1 and CDR2 from the germline V gene are SQVTM and ANQGSEA. Trimming took 6 bases from V and 2 from J, leaving 11 bases between them. The CDR3 is CSVLKRPYEQYF. DNA for the CDR3: TGCAGCGTCCTCAAGCGGCCCTACGAGCAGTACTTC.

This clonotype has more than one count but fewer than ten. This sequence joins TRBV20-1 and TRBJ2-1, with 11 bases aligning to TRBD2. The CDR3 length is 17 residues. The junction had 8 bases not matched to a gene; V was cut back by 3 bases and J by 1 base. From germline, CDR1 is DFQATT and CDR2 SNEGSKA (reference sequence). The CDR3 spells CSARPSGGRKSYNEQFF. DNA for the CDR3: TGCAGTGCTAGGCCTAGCGGGGGGCGTAAATCCTACAATGAGCAGTTCTTC.

This clonotype was recorded at least ten times. The rearrangement links TRBV6-6 to TRBJ2-5, with D possibly being TRBD2 (6 bases). Trimming removed 7 bases from V and 2 bases from J, with 17 bases in between. This CDR3 region has 15 residues. Germline V gene sequence: CDR1 MNHNY, CDR2 SVGAGI (reference sequence). The CDR3 DNA reads as TGTGCCAGCATCTACGGTGCTAGCGAACAAGAGACCCAGTACTTC. It specifies CASIYGASEQETQYF.

The table lists this clonotype with many counts. V is TRBV7-9 and J is TRBJ2-1; 8 nucleotides agree with TRBD1. Looked up from germline, CDR1 is SEHNR and CDR2 is FQNEAQ (reference sequence). The CDR3 is 16 amino acids. J lost 2 bases, V lost 1 base, and 4 bases had no gene match. This chain's CDR3 is CASSLGTGRTYNEQFF. In nucleotides, the CDR3 is TGTGCCAGCAGCTTAGGGACAGGGAGAACCTACAATGAGCAGTTCTTC.

The rearrangement uses TRBV3-1 and TRBJ2-3; 13 bases map to TRBD2. The V segment lost 3 bases and the J segment 4 bases; nucleotides outside the gene matches: 4. Germline lookup yields CDR1 LGHDT and CDR2 YNNKEL (reference sequence). The CDR3 consists of 16 residues. CDR3 sequence (DNA): TGTGCCAGCAGCCATACTAGCGGGGGGGCTTCAGATACGCAGTATTTT. It codes for CASSHTSGGASDTQYF.

The chain combines TRBV20-1 with TRBJ2-5; D gene ambiguous. V was trimmed by 6 bases and J by 2 bases, leaving 4 bases between them. The CDR3 extends over 10 amino acids. Germline V CDR1 and CDR2: DFQATT, SNEGSKA (reference sequence). The CDR3 is CSANQETQYF. In DNA, the CDR3 is TGCAGTGCCAATCAAGAGACCCAGTACTTC.

This chain links TRBV24-1 with TRBJ2-3; D is ambiguous. The CDR3 runs 15 residues. Germline V gene sequence: CDR1 KGHDR, CDR2 SFDVKD. Trimming removed 5 bases from V and 0 bases from J, with 11 bases in between. The CDR3 nucleotides are TGTGCCACCAGTGGAGGCATCGCTAGCACAGATACGCAGTATTTT. Translation: CATSGGIASTDTQYF.

About this clonotype: One end of the junction fails to match germline, which may point to a read error. This chain uses TRBV6-6 with TRBJ2-1; TRBD2 matches 7 bases. This CDR3 spans 15 amino acids. CDR1 and CDR2 (germline): MNHNY, SVGAGI (reference sequence). CDR3 DNA sequence: TGTACCAGCAGCAGCTGGGGACTAAGGAAAGAAGAGCGGTTCTTC. It yields the protein CTSSSWGLRKEERFF.

The chain links TRBV5-1 to TRBJ1-6; the D gene is possibly TRBD1 (5 bases). V lost 7 bases to trimming and J lost 8 bases, with 13 bases between them. The V gene's germline CDR1 is SGHRS and CDR2 YFSETQ. The CDR3 consists of 13 residues. This CDR3 is CASRRGADSPLHF. In nucleotides, the CDR3 is TGCGCCAGCCGTAGAGGGGCGGATTCACCCCTCCACTTT.

V and J are TRBV4-1 and TRBJ1-5; 7 bases are shared with TRBD1. V shed 0 bases, J shed 4 bases, and the junction held 6 bases outside the gene matches. CDR3 size: 16 residues. Germline V gene sequence: CDR1 MGHRA, CDR2 YSYEKL. The CDR3 is CASSQEGGTANQPQHF. CDR3 nucleotides: TGCGCCAGCAGCCAAGAGGGGGGGACAGCTAATCAGCCCCAGCATTTT.

J is TRBJ2-3 and V is TRBV24-1; TRBD2 matches 13 bases. This CDR3 region has 18 residues. Germline trimming cut 3 bases from V and 5 bases from J; bases unmatched to any gene: 10. CDR1 is KGHDR, CDR2 SFDVKD, per germline. The CDR3 DNA reads as TGTGCCACCAGTGATCCCACCACTAGCGGGAGGGCCGGAGATACGCAGTATTTT. Encoded protein: CATSDPTTSGRAGDTQYF.

J is TRBJ2-7 and V is TRBV20-1; tentatively, D is TRBD2 (6 bases). Per germline, CDR1 DFQATT and CDR2 SNEGSKA (reference sequence). Trimming left V 0 bases short and J 3 bases short, with 12 bases between. This CDR3 is built from 14 residues. The CDR3 reads CSAREGTSSYEQYF. CDR3 bases: TGCAGTGCTAGAGAAGGAACTAGCAGCTACGAGCAGTACTTC.

The J gene is TRBJ1-2, the V gene TRBV5-4; TRBD1 might be the D (6 bases). There are 19 residues in the CDR3. Per germline, CDR1 SGHNT and CDR2 YYREEE (reference sequence). V was pared by 0 bases and J by 3 bases, with 24 bases between. As DNA, the CDR3 is TGTGCCAGCAGCTTGGACGCTCAGGGGTCCCGTGGGCCATACTATGGCTACACCTTC. Translated, it gives CASSLDAQGSRGPYYGYTF.

This clonotype has more than one count but fewer than ten. V is TRBV12-3 or TRBV12-4 and J is TRBJ1-6; 7 nucleotides line up with TRBD1. With 6 bases clipped from V and 9 bases from J, the junction kept 5 bases outside the gene matches. The length of the CDR3 is 13 residues. The CDR3 spells CASRRDSVSPLHF. As DNA, the CDR3 is TGTGCCAGCAGACGGGACAGTGTTTCACCCCTCCACTTT.

This chain uses TRBV6-2 or TRBV6-3 with TRBJ1-2; no clear D. The CDR3 is 14 amino acids. Germline V gene data show CDR1 as MNHEY and CDR2 as SVGEGT. The germline V and J ends were trimmed by 2 bases and 6 bases, with 13 bases remaining between them. CDR3 protein: CASSYNELPDGYTF. Here the CDR3 DNA reads TGTGCCAGCAGTTACAACGAGCTGCCCGATGGCTACACCTTC.

V usage is TRBV7-2 and J usage is TRBJ2-3; a weak D match, TRBD2 (5 bases). From germline, CDR1 is SGHTA and CDR2 FQGNSA. V was shortened by 0 bases and J by 4 bases, with 8 bases between the two germline ends. This CDR3 has 14 amino acids. The CDR3 region is CASSLAGSADTQYF. CDR3 DNA sequence: TGTGCCAGCAGCTTAGCGGGGAGCGCAGATACGCAGTATTTT.

This clonotype has just a few counts. The chain couples TRBV7-9 to TRBJ2-3, with D possibly matching TRBD1 (5 bases). V lost 1 base, J lost 2 bases, and 10 bases lay in between. Germline CDR1 reads SEHNR; CDR2 reads FQNEAQ (reference sequence). This CDR3 is built from 15 residues. The CDR3 here is CASSLGARVTDTQYF. DNA for the CDR3: TGTGCCAGCAGCTTAGGTGCCAGGGTCACAGATACGCAGTATTTT.

For the CDR3, the DNA is TGTGCCAGCCGACCCCAGGCTGGGCTGGGTAATGAAAAACTGTTTTTT. Protein sequence: CASRPQAGLGNEKLFF. The V call is TRBV12-3 or TRBV12-4, the J call TRBJ1-4; D is uncertain. V was trimmed by 8 bases and J by 4 bases, leaving 20 bases between them. The CDR3 contains 16 residues.

The V and J genes are TRBV12-5 and TRBJ2-1, with a weak D call TRBD1 (5 bases). V was shortened by 3 bases and J by 10 bases, with 16 bases between the two germline ends. Germline loops: CDR1 LGHNT, CDR2 FRNRAP. The CDR3 loop spans 14 amino acids. CDR3 coding DNA: TGTGCTAGTGGTTTAGGCCAGGGCCGACCGGAGCAGTTCTTC. Translating gives CASGLGQGRPEQFF.

The chain links TRBV25-1 to TRBJ2-1; 11 bases match TRBD1. Per the germline V gene, CDR1 is MGHDK and CDR2 is SYGVNS. This CDR3 spans 15 amino acids. Losses at the gene ends were 2 bases for V and 7 bases for J; bases not matched to a gene: 4. The CDR3 loop reads CASSEPGQGENEQFF. In DNA form, the CDR3 reads TGTGCCAGCAGTGAACCGGGACAGGGGGAAAATGAGCAGTTCTTC.

At least ten counts were recorded for this clonotype. This chain uses TRBV6-5 with TRBJ2-5, with D maybe TRBD2 (6 bases). The V gene's germline CDR1 is MNHEY and CDR2 SVGAGI. This CDR3 has 14 amino acids. The V and J ends lost 10 bases and 1 base respectively, with 16 bases between them. CDR3 nucleotides: TGTGCCATCCCCGTTCTAGCGAGCCAAGAGACCCAGTACTTC. It specifies CAIPVLASQETQYF.

This clonotype has only a few counts. V gene TRBV4-1 combines with J gene TRBJ2-4; TRBD2 matches at 9 bases. Germline trimming cut 1 base from V and 6 bases from J; bases unmatched to any gene: 10. The CDR3 has 17 amino acids. The V gene's germline CDR1 is MGHRA and CDR2 YSYEKL. The CDR3 reads CASSQVTLGLAGNIQYF. Written as DNA, the CDR3 is TGCGCCAGCAGCCAAGTGACGCTGGGACTAGCCGGAAACATTCAGTACTTC.

The chain links TRBV20-1 to TRBJ2-4, with a tentative D call TRBD1 (5 bases). Germline lookup yields CDR1 DFQATT and CDR2 SNEGSKA (reference sequence). V was shortened by 0 bases and J by 1 base, with 13 bases between the two germline ends. The CDR3 is 16 residues long. In nucleotides, the CDR3 is TGCAGTGCTAGAGATCCCACAGGTCTTGCCAAAAACATTCAGTACTTC. Protein: CSARDPTGLAKNIQYF.

The chain joins TRBV9 to TRBJ2-4; D gene ambiguous. The end of the DNA fits TRBJ2-7 better, so the J call may be wrong. Germline V CDR1 and CDR2: SGDLS, YYNGEE. This CDR3 region has 15 residues. The CDR3 coding sequence is TGTGCCAGCAGCGTAGGTGTAGGGCAAACCTACGAGCAGTACTTC. Translated, it gives CASSVGVGQTYEQYF.

The chain combines TRBV18 with TRBJ2-1; weak D call: TRBD2 (6 bases). Germline V gene sequence: CDR1 KGHSH, CDR2 LQKENI. V was trimmed by 3 bases and J by 6 bases, leaving 6 bases between them. CDR3 length equals 12 residues. CDR3 sequence reads: CASSPSGNEQFF. In DNA form, the CDR3 reads TGTGCCAGCTCACCTAGCGGCAATGAGCAGTTCTTC.

The rearrangement links TRBV29-1 to TRBJ2-7; TRBD2 matches 9 bases. There are 15 residues in the CDR3. Germline V gives CDR1 SQVTM, CDR2 ANQGSEA. The junction had 15 bases not matched to a gene; V was cut back by 5 bases and J by 7 bases. The CDR3 loop is CSVNGLGGGDYEQYF. The CDR3 DNA reads as TGCAGCGTTAATGGGCTAGGCGGGGGGGACTATGAGCAGTACTTC.

This clonotype was found a few times. The rearrangement joins TRBV20-1 to TRBJ2-5, with TRBD2 matching over 8 bases. The closer fit of TRBJ2-7 to the DNA end suggests the J call may be wrong. The CDR3 has 13 amino acids. Germline values: CDR1 DFQATT, CDR2 SNEGSKA (reference sequence). The CDR3 sequence: CSASSGGPYEQYF. The CDR3 DNA sequence: TGCAGTGCTTCGAGCGGGGGCCCTTACGAGCAGTACTTC.

This clonotype was detected only a few times. The germline gene is not matched at one end of the junction; a read error may be the cause. This rearrangement joins TRBV7-7 to TRBJ2-7; D is undetermined. Germline lookup yields CDR1 SSHAT and CDR2 FNYEAQ (reference sequence). The CDR3 sequence is 13 residues long. CDR3 amino acids: CASSLATDSEQYF. The DNA of the CDR3 is TGTGCTAGCAGCTTAGCTACCGACTCAGAGCAGTACTTC.